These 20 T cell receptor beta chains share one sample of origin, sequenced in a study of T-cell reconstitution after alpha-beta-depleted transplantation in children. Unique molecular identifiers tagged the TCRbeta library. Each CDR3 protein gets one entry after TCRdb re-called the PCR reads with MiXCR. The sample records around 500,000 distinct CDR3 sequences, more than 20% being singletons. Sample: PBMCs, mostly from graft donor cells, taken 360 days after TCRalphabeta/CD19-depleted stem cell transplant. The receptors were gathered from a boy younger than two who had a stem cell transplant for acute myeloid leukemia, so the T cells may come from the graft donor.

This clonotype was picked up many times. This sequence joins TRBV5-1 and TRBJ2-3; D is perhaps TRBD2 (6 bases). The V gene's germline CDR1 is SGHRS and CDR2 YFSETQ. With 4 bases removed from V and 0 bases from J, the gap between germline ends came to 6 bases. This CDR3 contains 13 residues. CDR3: CASSGTSTDTQYF. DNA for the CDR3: TGCGCCAGCAGCGGGACTAGCACAGATACGCAGTATTTT.

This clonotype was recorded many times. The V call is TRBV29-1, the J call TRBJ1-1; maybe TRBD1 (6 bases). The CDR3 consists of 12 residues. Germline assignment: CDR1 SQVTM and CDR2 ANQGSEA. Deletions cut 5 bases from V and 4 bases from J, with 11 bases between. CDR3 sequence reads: CSVNRVSTEAFF. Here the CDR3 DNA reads TGCAGCGTTAACAGGGTGAGCACTGAAGCTTTCTTT.

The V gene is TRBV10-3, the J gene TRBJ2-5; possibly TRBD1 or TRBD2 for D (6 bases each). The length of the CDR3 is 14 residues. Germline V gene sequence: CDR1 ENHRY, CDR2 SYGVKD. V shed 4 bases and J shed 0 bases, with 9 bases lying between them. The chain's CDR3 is CAISVGGNQETQYF. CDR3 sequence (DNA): TGTGCCATCAGTGTAGGGGGGAACCAAGAGACCCAGTACTTC.

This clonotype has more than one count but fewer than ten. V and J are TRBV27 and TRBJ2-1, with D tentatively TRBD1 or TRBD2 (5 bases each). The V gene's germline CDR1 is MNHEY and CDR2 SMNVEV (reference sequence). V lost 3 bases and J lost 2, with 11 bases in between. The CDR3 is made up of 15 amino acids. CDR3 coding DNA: TGTGCCAGCAGTTTGAGGGGTTTTACCTACAATGAGCAGTTCTTC. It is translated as CASSLRGFTYNEQFF.

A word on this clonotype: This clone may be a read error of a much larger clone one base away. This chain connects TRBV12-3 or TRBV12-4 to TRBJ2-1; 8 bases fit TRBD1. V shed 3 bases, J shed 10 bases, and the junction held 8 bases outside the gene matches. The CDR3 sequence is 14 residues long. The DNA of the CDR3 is TGTGCCAGCAGTTTGGGACAGGTGTCCAACGAGCAGTTCTTC. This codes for CASSLGQVSNEQFF.

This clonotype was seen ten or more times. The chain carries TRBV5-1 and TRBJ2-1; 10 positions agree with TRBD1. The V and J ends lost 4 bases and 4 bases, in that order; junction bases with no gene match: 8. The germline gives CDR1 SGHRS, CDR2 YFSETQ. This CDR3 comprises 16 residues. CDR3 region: CASSLDRDRGYNEQFF. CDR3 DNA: TGCGCCAGCAGCCTCGACCGGGACAGGGGTTACAATGAGCAGTTCTTC. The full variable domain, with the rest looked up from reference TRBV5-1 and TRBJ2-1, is KAGVTQTPRYLIKTRGQQVTLSCSPISGHRSVSWYQQTPGQGLQFLFEYFSETQRNKGNFPGRFSGRQFSNSRSEMNVSTLELGDSALYLCASSLDRDRGYNEQFFGPGTRLTVL.

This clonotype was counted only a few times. CDR3 residues: CASSRDFTEAFF. Written as DNA, the CDR3 is TGTGCCAGCTCCAGGGATTTCACTGAAGCTTTCTTT. The V and J genes are TRBV18 and TRBJ1-1, with D possibly being TRBD1 (5 bases). CDR1 is KGHSH and CDR2 is LQKENI in the germline V gene. The CDR3 totals 12 residues. Between the trimmed V and J ends, which lost 6 bases and 4 bases, there was a span of 9 bases. Supplemented by reference TRBV18 and TRBJ1-1, the full variable domain reads NAGVMQNPRHLVRRRGQEARLRCSPMKGHSHVYWYRQLPEEGLKFMVYLQKENIIDESGMPKERFSAEFPKEGPSILRIQQVVRGDSAAYFCASSRDFTEAFFGQGTRLTVV.

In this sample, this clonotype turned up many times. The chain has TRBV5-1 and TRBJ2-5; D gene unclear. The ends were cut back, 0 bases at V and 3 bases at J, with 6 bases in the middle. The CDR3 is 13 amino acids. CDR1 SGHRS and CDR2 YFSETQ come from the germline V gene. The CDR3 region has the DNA TGCGCCAGCAGCTTGGTGACGGAAGAGACCCAGTACTTC. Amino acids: CASSLVTEETQYF.

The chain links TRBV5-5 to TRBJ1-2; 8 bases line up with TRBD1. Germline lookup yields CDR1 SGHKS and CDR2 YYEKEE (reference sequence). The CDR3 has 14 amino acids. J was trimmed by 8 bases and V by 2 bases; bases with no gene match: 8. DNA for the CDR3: TGTGCCAGCAGCTTTCCCGGACAGGGATGGGGCTACACCTTC. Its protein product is CASSFPGQGWGYTF.

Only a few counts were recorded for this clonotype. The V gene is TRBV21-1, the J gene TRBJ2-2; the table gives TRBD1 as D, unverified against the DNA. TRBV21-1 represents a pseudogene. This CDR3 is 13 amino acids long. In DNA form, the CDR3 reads TGTGCCAGCAGCTCAGGGGTAGTCTGGGAGCTGTTTTTT. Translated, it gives CASSSGVVWELFF.

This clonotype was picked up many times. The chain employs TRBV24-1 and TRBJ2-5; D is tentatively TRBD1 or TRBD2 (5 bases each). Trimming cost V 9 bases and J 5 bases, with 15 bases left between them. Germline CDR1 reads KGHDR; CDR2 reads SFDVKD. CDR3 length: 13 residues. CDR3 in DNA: TGTGCCACCGGACACGGGGCTGGGGAGACCCAGTACTTC. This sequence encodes CATGHGAGETQYF.

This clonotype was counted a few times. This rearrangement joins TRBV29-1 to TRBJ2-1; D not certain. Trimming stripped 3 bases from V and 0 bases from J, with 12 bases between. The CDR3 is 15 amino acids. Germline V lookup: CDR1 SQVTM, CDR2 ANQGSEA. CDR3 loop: CSVDGLQSSYNEQFF. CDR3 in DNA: TGCAGCGTTGATGGGCTCCAAAGCTCCTACAATGAGCAGTTCTTC.

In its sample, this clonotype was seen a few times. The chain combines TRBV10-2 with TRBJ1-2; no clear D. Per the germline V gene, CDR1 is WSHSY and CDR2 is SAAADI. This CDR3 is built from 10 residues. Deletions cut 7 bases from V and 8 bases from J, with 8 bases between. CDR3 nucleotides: TGCGCCAGCAAGGGCTCGGGCTACACCTTC. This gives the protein CASKGSGYTF.

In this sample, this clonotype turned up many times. The CDR3 sequence is CASSSMTSGGVQETQYF. CDR3 bases: TGCGCCAGCAGCTCCATGACTAGCGGGGGCGTCCAAGAGACCCAGTACTTC. The chain uses TRBV5-1 and TRBJ2-5, with 12 bases that match TRBD2. The CDR3 has 17 residues. CDR1 SGHRS and CDR2 YFSETQ come from the germline V gene. Losses at the gene ends were 3 bases for V and 1 base for J; bases not matched to a gene: 7.

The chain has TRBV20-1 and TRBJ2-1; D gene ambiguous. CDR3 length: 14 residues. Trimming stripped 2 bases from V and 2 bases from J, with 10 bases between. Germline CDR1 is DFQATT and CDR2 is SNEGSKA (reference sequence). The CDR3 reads CSARRQSTYNEQFF. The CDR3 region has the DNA TGCAGTGCTAGACGGCAGAGTACCTACAATGAGCAGTTCTTC.

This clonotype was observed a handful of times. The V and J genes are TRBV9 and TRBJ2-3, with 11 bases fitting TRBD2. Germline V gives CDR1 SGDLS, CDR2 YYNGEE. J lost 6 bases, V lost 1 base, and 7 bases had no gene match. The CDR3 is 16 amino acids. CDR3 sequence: CASSVPSGGPLDTQYF. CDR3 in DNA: TGTGCCAGCAGCGTACCTAGCGGGGGGCCGCTCGATACGCAGTATTTT. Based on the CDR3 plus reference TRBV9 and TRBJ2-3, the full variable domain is DSGVTQTPKHLITATGQRVTLRCSPRSGDLSVYWYQQSLDQGLQFLIQYYNGEERAKGNILERFSAQQFPDLHSELNLSSLELGDSALYFCASSVPSGGPLDTQYFGPGTRLTVL.

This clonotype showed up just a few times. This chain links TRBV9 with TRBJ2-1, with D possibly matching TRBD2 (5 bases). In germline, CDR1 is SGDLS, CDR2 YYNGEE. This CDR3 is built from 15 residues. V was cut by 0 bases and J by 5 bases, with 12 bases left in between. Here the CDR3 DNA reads TGTGCCAGCAGCGTAGAGGAGGACCCTAACAATGAGCAGTTCTTC. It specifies CASSVEEDPNNEQFF.

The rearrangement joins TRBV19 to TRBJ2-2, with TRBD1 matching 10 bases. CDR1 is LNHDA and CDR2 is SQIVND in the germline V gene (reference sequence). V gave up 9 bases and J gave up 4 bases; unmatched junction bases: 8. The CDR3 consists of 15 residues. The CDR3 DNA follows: TGTGCCAGCTCGTGGGACAGGGGAAGCACCGGGGAGCTGTTTTTT. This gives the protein CASSWDRGSTGELFF.

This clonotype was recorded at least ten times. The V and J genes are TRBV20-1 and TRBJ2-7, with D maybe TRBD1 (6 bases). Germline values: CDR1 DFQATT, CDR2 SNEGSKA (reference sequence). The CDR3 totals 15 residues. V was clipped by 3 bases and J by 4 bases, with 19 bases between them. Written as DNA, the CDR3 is TGCAGTGCTAGGGGACAAGGTATTAAGGGATACGAGCAGTACTTC. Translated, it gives CSARGQGIKGYEQYF.

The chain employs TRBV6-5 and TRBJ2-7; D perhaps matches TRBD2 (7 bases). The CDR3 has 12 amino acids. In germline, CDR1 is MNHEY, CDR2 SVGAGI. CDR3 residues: CAAGEGSYEQYF. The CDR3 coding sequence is TGTGCAGCAGGGGAGGGATCGTACGAGCAGTACTTC.